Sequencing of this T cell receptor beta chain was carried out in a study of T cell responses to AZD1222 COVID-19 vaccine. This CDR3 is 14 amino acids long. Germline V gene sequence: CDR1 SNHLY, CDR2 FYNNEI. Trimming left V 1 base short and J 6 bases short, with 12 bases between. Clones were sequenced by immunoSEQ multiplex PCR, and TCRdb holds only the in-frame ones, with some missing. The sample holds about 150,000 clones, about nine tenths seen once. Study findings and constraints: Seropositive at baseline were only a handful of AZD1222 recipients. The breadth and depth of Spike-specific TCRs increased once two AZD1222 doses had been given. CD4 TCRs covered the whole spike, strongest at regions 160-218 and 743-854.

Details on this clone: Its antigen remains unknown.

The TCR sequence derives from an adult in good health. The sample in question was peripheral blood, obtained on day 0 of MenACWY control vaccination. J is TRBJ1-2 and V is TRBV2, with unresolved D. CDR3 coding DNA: TGTGCCAGCAGTGAAGTTTCCCAAAGTCATGGCTACACCTTC. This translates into CASSEVSQSHGYTF. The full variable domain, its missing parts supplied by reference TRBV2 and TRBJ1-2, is EPEVTQTPSHQVTQMGQEVILRCVPISNHLYFYWYRQILGQKVEFLVSFYNNEISEKSEIFDDQFSVERPDGSNFTLKIRSTKLEDSAMYFCASSEVSQSHGYTFGSGTRLTVV.